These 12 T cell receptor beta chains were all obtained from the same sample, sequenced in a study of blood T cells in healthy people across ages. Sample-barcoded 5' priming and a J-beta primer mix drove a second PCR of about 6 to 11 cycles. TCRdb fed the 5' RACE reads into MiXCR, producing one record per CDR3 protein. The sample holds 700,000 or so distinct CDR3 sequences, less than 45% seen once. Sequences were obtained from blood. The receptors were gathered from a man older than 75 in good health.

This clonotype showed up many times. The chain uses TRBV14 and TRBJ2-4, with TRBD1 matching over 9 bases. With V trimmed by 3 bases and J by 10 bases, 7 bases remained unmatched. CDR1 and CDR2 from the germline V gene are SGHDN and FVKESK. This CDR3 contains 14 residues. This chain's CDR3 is CASSQGQGGGIQYF. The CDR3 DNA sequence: TGTGCCAGCAGCCAGGGACAGGGTGGAGGGATTCAGTACTTC. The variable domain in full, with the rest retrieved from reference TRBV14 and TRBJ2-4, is EAGVTQFPSHSVIEKGQTVTLRCDPISGHDNLYWYRRVMGKEIKFLLHFVKESKQDESGMPNNRFLAERTGGTYSTLKVQPAELEDSGVYFCASSQGQGGGIQYFGAGTRLSVL.

The CDR3, as DNA: TGTGCCAGCAGACCCCCGGGACTAGCCAAAAACATTCAGTACTTC. As protein: CASRPPGLAKNIQYF. This chain connects TRBV12-3 or TRBV12-4 to TRBJ2-4; possibly TRBD2 for D (6 bases). V lost 6 bases, J lost 0 bases, and 12 bases lay in between. CDR3 size: 15 residues.

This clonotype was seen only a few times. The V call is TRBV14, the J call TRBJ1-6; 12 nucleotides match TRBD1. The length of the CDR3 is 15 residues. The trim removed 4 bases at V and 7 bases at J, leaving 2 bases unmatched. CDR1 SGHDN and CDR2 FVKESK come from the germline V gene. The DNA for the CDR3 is TGTGCCAGCAGCCCCGGGACAGGGGGCAATTCACCCCTCCACTTT. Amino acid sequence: CASSPGTGGNSPLHF.

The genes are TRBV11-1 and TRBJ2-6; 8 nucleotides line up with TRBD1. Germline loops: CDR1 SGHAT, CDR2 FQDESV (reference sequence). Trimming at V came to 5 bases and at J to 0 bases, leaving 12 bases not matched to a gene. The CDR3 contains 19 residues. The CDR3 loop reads CASSPSGTGGLSGANVLTF. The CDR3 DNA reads TGTGCCAGCAGCCCATCCGGGACAGGAGGTCTCTCTGGGGCCAACGTCCTGACTTTC.

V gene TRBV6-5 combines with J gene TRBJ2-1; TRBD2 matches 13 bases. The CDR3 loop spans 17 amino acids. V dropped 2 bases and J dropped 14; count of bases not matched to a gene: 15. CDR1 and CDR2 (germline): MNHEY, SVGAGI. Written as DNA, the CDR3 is TGTGCCAGCAGTTACGGAACTAGCGGGGGGGCCGGTTTTAGGGAGTTCTTC. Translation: CASSYGTSGGAGFREFF.

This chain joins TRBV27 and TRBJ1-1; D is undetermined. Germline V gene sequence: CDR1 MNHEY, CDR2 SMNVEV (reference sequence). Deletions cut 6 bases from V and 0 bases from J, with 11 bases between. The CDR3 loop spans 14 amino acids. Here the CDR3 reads CASSLLPVNTEAFF. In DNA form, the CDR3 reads TGTGCCAGCAGCCTCCTCCCAGTGAACACTGAAGCTTTCTTT.

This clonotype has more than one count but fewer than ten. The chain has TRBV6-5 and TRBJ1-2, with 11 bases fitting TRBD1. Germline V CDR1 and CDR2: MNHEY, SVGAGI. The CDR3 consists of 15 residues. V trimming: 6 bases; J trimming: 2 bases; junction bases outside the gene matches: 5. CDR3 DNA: TGTGCCAGCAGCTACGGGACAGGGGGGAACTATGGCTACACCTTC. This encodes CASSYGTGGNYGYTF.

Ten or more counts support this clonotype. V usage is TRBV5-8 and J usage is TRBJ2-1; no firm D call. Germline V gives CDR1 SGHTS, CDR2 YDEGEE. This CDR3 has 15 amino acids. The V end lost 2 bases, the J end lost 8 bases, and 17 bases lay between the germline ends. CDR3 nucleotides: TGTGCCAGCAGCTTTGGGCCGATTTCCGCGGATGAGCAGTTCTTC. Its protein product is CASSFGPISADEQFF. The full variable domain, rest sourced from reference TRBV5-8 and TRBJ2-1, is EAGVTQSPTHLIKTRGQQATLRCSPISGHTSVYWYQQALGLGLQFLLWYDEGEERNRGNFPPRFSGRQFPNYSSELNVNALELEDSALYLCASSFGPISADEQFFGPGTRLTVL.

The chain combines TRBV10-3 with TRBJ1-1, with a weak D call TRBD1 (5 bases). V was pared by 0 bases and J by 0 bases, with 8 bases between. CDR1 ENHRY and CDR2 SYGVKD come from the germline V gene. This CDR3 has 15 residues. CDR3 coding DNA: TGTGCCATCAGTGAGTCGTGGGGCTTGAACACTGAAGCTTTCTTT. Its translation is CAISESWGLNTEAFF.

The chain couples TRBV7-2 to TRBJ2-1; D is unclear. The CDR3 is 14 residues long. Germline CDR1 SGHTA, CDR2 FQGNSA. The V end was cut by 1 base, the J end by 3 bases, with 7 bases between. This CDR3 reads CASSLEVGYNEQFF. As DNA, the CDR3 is TGTGCCAGCAGCTTAGAGGTGGGCTACAATGAGCAGTTCTTC.

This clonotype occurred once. CDR3 nucleotide sequence: TGTGCCAGCAGTTACTCTATCGGGCCCAGGGGGGCCCTCCACTTT. Its protein product is CASSYSIGPRGALHF. V usage is TRBV6-5 and J usage is TRBJ1-6; 7 positions agree with TRBD1. CDR1 MNHEY and CDR2 SVGAGI come from the germline V gene. V shed 0 bases and J 14 bases; nucleotides not matched to a gene: 10. This CDR3 is built from 15 residues.

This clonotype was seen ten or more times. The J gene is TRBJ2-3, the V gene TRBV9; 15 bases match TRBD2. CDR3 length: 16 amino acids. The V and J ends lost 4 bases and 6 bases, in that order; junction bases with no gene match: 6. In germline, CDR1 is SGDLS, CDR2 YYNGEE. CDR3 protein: CASSIGLAGGADTQYF. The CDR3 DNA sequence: TGTGCCAGCAGCATCGGACTAGCGGGGGGGGCGGATACGCAGTATTTT.